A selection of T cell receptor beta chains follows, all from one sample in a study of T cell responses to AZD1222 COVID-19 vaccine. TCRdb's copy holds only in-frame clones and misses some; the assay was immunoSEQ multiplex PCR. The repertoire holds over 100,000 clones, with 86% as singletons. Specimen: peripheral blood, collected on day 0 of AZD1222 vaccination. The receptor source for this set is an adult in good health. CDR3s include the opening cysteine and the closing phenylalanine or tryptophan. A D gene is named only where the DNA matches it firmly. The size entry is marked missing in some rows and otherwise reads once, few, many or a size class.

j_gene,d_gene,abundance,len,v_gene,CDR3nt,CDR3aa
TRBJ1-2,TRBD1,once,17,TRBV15,TGTGCCACCAGCAGGGGAAGGACAGGGTACGGCAACTATGGCTACACCTTC,CATSRGRTGYGNYGYTF
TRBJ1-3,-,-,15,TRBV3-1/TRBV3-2,TGTGCCAGCAGCCAATCGATGGGCAGCCAAAACACCATATATTTT,CASSQSMGSQNTIYF
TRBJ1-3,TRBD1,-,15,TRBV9,TGTGCCAGCAGCGCCACAGGGGTTTTCGGAAACACCATATATTTT,CASSATGVFGNTIYF
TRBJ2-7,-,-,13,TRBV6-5,TGTGCCAGCAGTCTCGTCAGCTCCTACGAGCAGTACTTC,CASSLVSSYEQYF
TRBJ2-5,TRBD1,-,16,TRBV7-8,TGTGCCAGCAGCTTCGGGACAGCTATGAACAAAGAGACCCAGTACTTC,CASSFGTAMNKETQYF
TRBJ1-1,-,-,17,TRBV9,TGTGCCAGCAGCGCTCCTGAGAGGGACCCCATGAACACTGAAGCTTTCTTT,CASSAPERDPMNTEAFF
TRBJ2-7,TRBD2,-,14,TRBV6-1,TGTGCCAGCAGTGAGGGGCACTCGGGAGGCGAGCAGTACTTC,CASSEGHSGGEQYF
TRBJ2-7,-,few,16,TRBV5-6,TGTGCCAGCAGCTTCCGGGATGGGGGCTGGGGTGGCGAGCAGTACTTC,CASSFRDGGWGGEQYF
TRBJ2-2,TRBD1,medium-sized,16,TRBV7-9,TGTGCCAGCAGCCAACGACAGGGGGCGAGCACCGGGGAGCTGTTTTTT,CASSQRQGASTGELFF
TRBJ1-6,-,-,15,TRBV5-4,TGTGCCAGCAGCTTGGAGGGTTCCTATAATTCACCCCTCCACTTT,CASSLEGSYNSPLHF
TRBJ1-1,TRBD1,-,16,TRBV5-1,TGCGCCAGCAGCCGACAACAGGGGGCAATGAACACTGAAGCTTTCTTT,CASSRQQGAMNTEAFF
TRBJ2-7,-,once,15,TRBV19,TGTGCCAGTAGTATTCAGGGCTCGGGCTCCTACGAGCAGTACTTC,CASSIQGSGSYEQYF
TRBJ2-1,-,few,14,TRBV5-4,TGTGCCAGCAGCGGCCGGGACCAATACAATGAGCAGTTCTTC,CASSGRDQYNEQFF
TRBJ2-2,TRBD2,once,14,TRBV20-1,TGCAGTGCTAGTAGCGGGGGAAACACCGGGGAGCTGTTTTTT,CSASSGGNTGELFF
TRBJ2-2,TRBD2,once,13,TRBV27,TGTGCCAGCAGCCAAGCGGGAGCAGGGGAGCTGTTTTTT,CASSQAGAGELFF
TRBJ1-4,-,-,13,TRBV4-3,TGCGCCAGCAGCCACACGGGCCGGGGTGAACTGTTTTTT,CASSHTGRGELFF
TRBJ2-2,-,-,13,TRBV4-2,TGTGCCAGCAGCCAAGGAGTCACCGGGGAGCTGTTTTTT,CASSQGVTGELFF
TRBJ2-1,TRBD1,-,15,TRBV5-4,TGTGCCAGCAGCCGGGACAGGGCGGTCTACAATGAGCAGTTCTTC,CASSRDRAVYNEQFF
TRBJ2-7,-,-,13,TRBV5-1,TGCGCCAGCAGCAGAGACAGTTTTTACGAGCAGTACTTC,CASSRDSFYEQYF
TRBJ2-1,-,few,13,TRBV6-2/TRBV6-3,TGTGCCAGCAGTAGACCGGACAGCCGAGACCCGTTCTTC,CASSRPDSRDPFF
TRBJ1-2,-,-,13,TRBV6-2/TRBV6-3,TGTGCCAGCAGTTCTGACAGCTCTTATGGCTACACCTTC,CASSSDSSYGYTF
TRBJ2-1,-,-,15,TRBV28,TGTGCCAGCAGGCGGGTGGGGGATTCCTACAATGAGCAGTTCTTC,CASRRVGDSYNEQFF
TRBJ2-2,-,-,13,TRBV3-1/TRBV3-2,TGTGCCAGCAGCACCAGGGGGGCCGGGGAGCTGTTTTTT,CASSTRGAGELFF
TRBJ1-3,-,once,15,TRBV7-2,TGTGCCAGCAGCTTAGGGGGGGCGACTGGAAACACCATATATTTT,CASSLGGATGNTIYF
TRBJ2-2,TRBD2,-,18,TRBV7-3,TGTGCCAGCAGCCGCGACCCGACTAGCGGGGGGAAGGGCGGGGAGCTGTTTTTT,CASSRDPTSGGKGGELFF
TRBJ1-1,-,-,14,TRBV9,TGTGCCAGCAGCGTAGCGGGGGCGGACACTGAAGCTTTCTTT,CASSVAGADTEAFF
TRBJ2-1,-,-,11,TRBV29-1,TGCAGCGCCCTGATGGTCGATGAGCAGTTCTTC,CSALMVDEQFF
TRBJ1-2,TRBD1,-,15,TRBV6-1,TGTGCCAGCAGTGAAAGGTACAGGGGGCGATCTGGCTACACCTTC,CASSERYRGRSGYTF
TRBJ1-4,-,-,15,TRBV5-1,TGCGCCAGCAGCTCGTCGGGTGGCCGGGGTGAAAAACTGTTTTTT,CASSSSGGRGEKLFF
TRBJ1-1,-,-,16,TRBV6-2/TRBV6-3,TGTGCCAGCAGTTACCTTGGGACAAGCCCATACACTGAAGCTTTCTTT,CASSYLGTSPYTEAFF
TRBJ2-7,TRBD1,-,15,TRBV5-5,TGTGCCAGCAGCTTGGTCCAGGGGGCATCAGGAGAGCAGTACTTC,CASSLVQGASGEQYF
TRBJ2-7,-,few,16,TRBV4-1,TGCGCCAGCAGCCAAGTAGGGGGGAGGGCCCCCTACGAGCAGTACTTC,CASSQVGGRAPYEQYF
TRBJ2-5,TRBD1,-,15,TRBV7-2,TGTGCCAGCAGCTCACAGGGGGTTAGGGGCGAGACCCAGTACTTC,CASSSQGVRGETQYF
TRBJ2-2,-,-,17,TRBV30,TGTGCCTGGAGTGTAGGGTGGAGCCTAGATAACACCGGGGAGCTGTTTTTT,CAWSVGWSLDNTGELFF
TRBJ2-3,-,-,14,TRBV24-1,TGTGCCACCAGTGACCTACATACGACAGATACGCAGTATTTT,CATSDLHTTDTQYF
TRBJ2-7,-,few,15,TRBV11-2,TGTGCCAGCAGCTTTGGCGTGGGCGAGGGCTACGAGCAGTACTTC,CASSFGVGEGYEQYF
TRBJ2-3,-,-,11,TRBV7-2,TGTGCCAGCAGCAATATAGATACGCAGTATTTT,CASSNIDTQYF
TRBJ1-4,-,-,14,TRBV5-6,TGTGCCAGCAGCCTCGGGCAACACAATGAAAAACTGTTTTTT,CASSLGQHNEKLFF
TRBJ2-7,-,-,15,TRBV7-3,TGTGCCAGCAGCTTAGGGCCGGACGGGTCCTACGAGCAGTACTTC,CASSLGPDGSYEQYF
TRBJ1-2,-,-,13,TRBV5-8,TGTGCCAGCAGCTTGGATAGGGGGGATGGCTACACCTTC,CASSLDRGDGYTF
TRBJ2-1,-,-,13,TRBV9,TGTGCCAGCAGCGTAGCTTCCAGTGATGAGCAGTTCTTC,CASSVASSDEQFF
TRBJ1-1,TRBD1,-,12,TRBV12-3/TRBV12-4,TGTGCCAGCAGTTTCAGGGGGGCTGAAGCTTTCTTT,CASSFRGAEAFF
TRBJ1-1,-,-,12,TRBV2,TGTGCCAGTAGGAAGGAGGTGACTGAAGCTTTCTTT,CASRKEVTEAFF
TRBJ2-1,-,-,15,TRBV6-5,TGTGCCAGCAACCCCGGGGTGAGCTCCTACAATGAGCAGTTCTTC,CASNPGVSSYNEQFF
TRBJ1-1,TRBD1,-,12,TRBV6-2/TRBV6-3,TGTGCCAGCACCCCGGGGGACAGGAAAGCTTTCTTT,CASTPGDRKAFF
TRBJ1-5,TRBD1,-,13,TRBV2,TGTGCCAGCAGGGGACAGAACAATCAGCCCCAGCATTTT,CASRGQNNQPQHF
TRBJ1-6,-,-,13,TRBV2,TGTGCCTCCAGTAGGGGCGAAGATTCACCCCTCCACTTT,CASSRGEDSPLHF
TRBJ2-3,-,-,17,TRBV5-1,TGCGCCAGCAGCTTGGAGGACCCCTCGATCTTTACAGATACGCAGTATTTT,CASSLEDPSIFTDTQYF